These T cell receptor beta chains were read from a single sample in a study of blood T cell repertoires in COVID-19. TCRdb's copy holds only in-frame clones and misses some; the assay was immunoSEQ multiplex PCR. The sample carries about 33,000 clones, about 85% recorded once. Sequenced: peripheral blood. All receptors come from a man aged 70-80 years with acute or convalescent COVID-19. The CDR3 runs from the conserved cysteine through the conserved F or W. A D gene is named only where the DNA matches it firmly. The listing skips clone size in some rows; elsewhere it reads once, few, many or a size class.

CDR3aa: CASSPETGTNEKLFF
CDR3nt: TGTGCCAGCTCACCTGAGACGGGAACTAATGAAAAACTGTTTTTT
d_gene: -
v_gene: TRBV18
abundance: -
j_gene: TRBJ1-4

CDR3aa: CATSFSGGYGYTF
CDR3nt: TGTGCCACCTCCTTCTCGGGAGGCTATGGCTACACCTTC
d_gene: -
v_gene: TRBV7-2
abundance: -
j_gene: TRBJ1-2

CDR3aa: CASMGQQETQYF
CDR3nt: TGTGCCAGCATGGGACAGCAAGAGACCCAGTACTTC
d_gene: TRBD1
v_gene: TRBV28
abundance: -
j_gene: TRBJ2-5

CDR3aa: CASSLASGSSYNEQFF
CDR3nt: TGCGCCAGCAGCTTGGCTAGCGGGAGCTCCTACAATGAGCAGTTCTTC
d_gene: TRBD2
v_gene: TRBV5-1
abundance: -
j_gene: TRBJ2-1

CDR3aa: CASSPTRGYGYTF
CDR3nt: TGTGCCAGCAGCCCAACAAGGGGCTATGGCTACACCTTC
d_gene: -
v_gene: TRBV6-5
abundance: -
j_gene: TRBJ1-2

CDR3aa: CASSLMGGGETQYF
CDR3nt: TGCGCCAGCAGCTTGATGGGGGGAGGGGAGACCCAGTACTTC
d_gene: TRBD2
v_gene: TRBV5-1
abundance: -
j_gene: TRBJ2-5

CDR3aa: CASSQGTVDEKLFF
CDR3nt: TGTGCCAGCAGCCAAGGGACAGTAGATGAAAAACTGTTTTTT
d_gene: TRBD1
v_gene: TRBV13
abundance: -
j_gene: TRBJ1-4

CDR3aa: CASSARLAGPNTGELFF
CDR3nt: TGTGCCAGCAGCGCAAGACTAGCGGGCCCGAACACCGGGGAGCTGTTTTTT
d_gene: TRBD2
v_gene: TRBV9
abundance: -
j_gene: TRBJ2-2

CDR3aa: CASSAQGPEYGYTF
CDR3nt: TGTGCCAGCAGTGCACAGGGGCCGGAATATGGCTACACCTTC
d_gene: TRBD1
v_gene: TRBV2
abundance: -
j_gene: TRBJ1-2

CDR3aa: CAISDSRGQTEAFF
CDR3nt: TGTGCCATCAGTGATTCCCGCGGACAGACTGAAGCTTTCTTT
d_gene: -
v_gene: TRBV10-3
abundance: -
j_gene: TRBJ1-1

CDR3aa: CASRDRGGQSSNQPQHF
CDR3nt: TGTGCCAGCCGCGACAGGGGGGGGCAGAGTAGCAATCAGCCCCAGCATTTT
d_gene: TRBD1
v_gene: TRBV19
abundance: once
j_gene: TRBJ1-5

CDR3aa: CASSLTGDNADTQYF
CDR3nt: TGTGCCAGCAGCTTGACAGGGGATAATGCAGATACGCAGTATTTT
d_gene: TRBD1
v_gene: TRBV13
abundance: -
j_gene: TRBJ2-3

CDR3aa: CASSPPSTVNTGELFF
CDR3nt: TGTGCCAGCTCACCACCGTCAACAGTGAACACCGGGGAGCTGTTTTTT
d_gene: -
v_gene: TRBV18
abundance: -
j_gene: TRBJ2-2

CDR3aa: CASTDTGDDEQYF
CDR3nt: TGTGCCAGCACCGATACAGGGGACGACGAGCAGTACTTC
d_gene: TRBD1
v_gene: TRBV3-1/TRBV3-2
abundance: -
j_gene: TRBJ2-7

CDR3aa: CASSRPGTNYGYTF
CDR3nt: TGCGCCAGCAGCCGCCCAGGGACTAACTATGGCTACACCTTC
d_gene: -
v_gene: TRBV4-1
abundance: -
j_gene: TRBJ1-2

CDR3aa: CASSLNRAGYNEQFF
CDR3nt: TGTGCCAGCAGCTTAAACAGAGCGGGATACAATGAGCAGTTCTTC
d_gene: TRBD2
v_gene: TRBV7-2
abundance: -
j_gene: TRBJ2-1

CDR3aa: CASSMTSGRAADTQYF
CDR3nt: TGTGCCAGTAGTATGACTAGCGGGAGGGCTGCAGATACGCAGTATTTT
d_gene: TRBD2
v_gene: TRBV19
abundance: -
j_gene: TRBJ2-3

CDR3aa: CASSKTDTGELFF
CDR3nt: TGTGCCAGCAGTAAAACAGACACCGGGGAGCTGTTTTTT
d_gene: -
v_gene: TRBV12-3/TRBV12-4
abundance: -
j_gene: TRBJ2-2

CDR3aa: CASSSRTSGSYEQYF
CDR3nt: TGTGCCAGCAGCTCCCGGACTAGCGGGTCCTACGAGCAGTACTTC
d_gene: TRBD2
v_gene: TRBV7-2
abundance: -
j_gene: TRBJ2-7

CDR3aa: CASSHGLAELSYNEQFF
CDR3nt: TGCGCCAGCAGCCACGGACTAGCCGAGTTATCCTACAATGAGCAGTTCTTC
d_gene: TRBD2
v_gene: TRBV5-1
abundance: -
j_gene: TRBJ2-1

CDR3aa: CASSFSGGEQYF
CDR3nt: TGTGCCAGCAGTTTTTCCGGGGGCGAGCAGTACTTC
d_gene: -
v_gene: TRBV28
abundance: -
j_gene: TRBJ2-7

CDR3aa: CASSPGGVTGELFF
CDR3nt: TGTGCCAGCTCACCTGGAGGGGTCACCGGGGAGCTGTTTTTT
d_gene: -
v_gene: TRBV18
abundance: -
j_gene: TRBJ2-2

CDR3aa: CASSLGGRLYGYTF
CDR3nt: TGTGCCAGCAGTTTAGGAGGCCGACTCTATGGCTACACCTTC
d_gene: -
v_gene: TRBV28
abundance: -
j_gene: TRBJ1-2

CDR3aa: CASSVGPDRMGYTF
CDR3nt: TGTGCCAGCAGCGTAGGCCCGGACAGAATGGGCTACACCTTC
d_gene: -
v_gene: TRBV9
abundance: -
j_gene: TRBJ1-2

CDR3aa: CASSLEANSPLHF
CDR3nt: TGCGCCAGCAGCTTGGAAGCGAATTCACCCCTCCACTTT
d_gene: -
v_gene: TRBV5-1
abundance: -
j_gene: TRBJ1-6

CDR3aa: CASSIRGGREADTQYF
CDR3nt: TGTGCCAGTAGTATACGCGGCGGGAGGGAAGCAGATACGCAGTATTTT
d_gene: TRBD2
v_gene: TRBV19
abundance: -
j_gene: TRBJ2-3

CDR3aa: CASSPGQEYTEAFF
CDR3nt: TGTGCCAGTAGCCCAGGACAGGAGTACACTGAAGCTTTCTTT
d_gene: TRBD1
v_gene: TRBV7-9
abundance: -
j_gene: TRBJ1-1

CDR3aa: CAWDTGDVSQPQHF
CDR3nt: TGTGCCTGGGACACAGGGGACGTGAGTCAGCCCCAGCATTTT
d_gene: TRBD1
v_gene: TRBV30
abundance: -
j_gene: TRBJ1-5

CDR3aa: CASSLDGGRAGEQFF
CDR3nt: TGTGCCAGCAGCTTAGACGGCGGGAGGGCCGGGGAGCAGTTCTTC
d_gene: TRBD2
v_gene: TRBV11-2
abundance: -
j_gene: TRBJ2-1

CDR3aa: CASRSLQGGIQETQYF
CDR3nt: TGTGCCAGCAGATCTTTACAGGGGGGCATACAAGAGACCCAGTACTTC
d_gene: TRBD1
v_gene: TRBV28
abundance: -
j_gene: TRBJ2-5

CDR3aa: CASRFRDTKNIQYF
CDR3nt: TGTGCAAGTCGCTTCCGGGACACCAAAAACATTCAGTACTTC
d_gene: -
v_gene: TRBV12-2
abundance: once
j_gene: TRBJ2-4

CDR3aa: CASTGTVYGYTF
CDR3nt: TGTGCCAGTACCGGGACAGTCTATGGCTACACCTTC
d_gene: TRBD1
v_gene: TRBV6-5
abundance: -
j_gene: TRBJ1-2

CDR3aa: CASSLGYRGRTEAFF
CDR3nt: TGTGCCAGCAGCCTAGGTTACAGGGGGCGGACTGAAGCTTTCTTT
d_gene: TRBD1
v_gene: TRBV11-2
abundance: -
j_gene: TRBJ1-1

CDR3aa: CASSLLAGLTDTQYF
CDR3nt: TGTGCCAGCAGTCTACTAGCGGGACTCACAGATACGCAGTATTTT
d_gene: TRBD2
v_gene: TRBV6-5
abundance: -
j_gene: TRBJ2-3

CDR3aa: CASSLGASFEAFF
CDR3nt: TGTGCCAGCAGCTTGGGGGCCTCCTTTGAAGCTTTCTTT
d_gene: -
v_gene: TRBV7-8
abundance: -
j_gene: TRBJ1-1

CDR3aa: CASSRLQGNAEAFF
CDR3nt: TGTGCCAGTAGTAGATTACAGGGAAACGCTGAAGCTTTCTTT
d_gene: -
v_gene: TRBV19
abundance: few
j_gene: TRBJ1-1

CDR3aa: CASSSPLRSGRVYEQYF
CDR3nt: TGTGCCAGTAGTAGCCCCTTACGAAGCGGGAGGGTCTACGAGCAGTACTTC
d_gene: TRBD2
v_gene: TRBV19
abundance: -
j_gene: TRBJ2-7

CDR3aa: CASSATGVQPQHF
CDR3nt: TGTGCCAGCAGTGCGACAGGGGTTCAGCCCCAGCATTTT
d_gene: TRBD1
v_gene: TRBV2
abundance: -
j_gene: TRBJ1-5

CDR3aa: CASSELAGGTDTQYF
CDR3nt: TGTGCCAGCAGTGAACTAGCGGGAGGAACAGATACGCAGTATTTT
d_gene: TRBD2
v_gene: TRBV2
abundance: -
j_gene: TRBJ2-3

CDR3aa: CASSLEGDKNIQYF
CDR3nt: TGCGCCAGCAGCTTGGAAGGGGACAAAAACATTCAGTACTTC
d_gene: -
v_gene: TRBV5-1
abundance: -
j_gene: TRBJ2-4

CDR3aa: CASSLRPPTSGRRTDTQYF
CDR3nt: TGTGCCAGCAGTTTAAGACCGCCGACTAGCGGGCGGCGCACAGATACGCAGTATTTT
d_gene: TRBD2
v_gene: TRBV28
abundance: few
j_gene: TRBJ2-3

CDR3aa: CASSIRTGGLNSPLHF
CDR3nt: TGTGCCAGCTCAATACGGACAGGGGGCCTCAATTCACCCCTCCACTTT
d_gene: TRBD1
v_gene: TRBV18
abundance: -
j_gene: TRBJ1-6

CDR3aa: CASSRLRTGGAGYEQFF
CDR3nt: TGTGCCAGCTCACGACTCAGGACAGGGGGCGCCGGGTATGAGCAGTTCTTC
d_gene: TRBD1
v_gene: TRBV18
abundance: -
j_gene: TRBJ2-1

CDR3aa: CASSAPGTEAFF
CDR3nt: TGTGCCAGCAGCGCCCCCGGGACAGAGGCTTTCTTT
d_gene: TRBD1
v_gene: TRBV7-9
abundance: -
j_gene: TRBJ1-1

CDR3aa: CASSFQTGGFDEQYF
CDR3nt: TGTGCCAGCAGCTTCCAGACAGGGGGCTTCGACGAGCAGTACTTC
d_gene: TRBD1
v_gene: TRBV7-2
abundance: once
j_gene: TRBJ2-7

CDR3aa: CASSYYWTSAAKNIQYF
CDR3nt: TGTGCCAGCAGTTACTATTGGACATCAGCGGCCAAAAACATTCAGTACTTC
d_gene: -
v_gene: TRBV6-2/TRBV6-3
abundance: -
j_gene: TRBJ2-4

CDR3aa: CASSSRDRGNTIYF
CDR3nt: TGTGCCAGCAGCTCGCGGGACCGTGGAAACACCATATATTTT
d_gene: -
v_gene: TRBV5-4
abundance: -
j_gene: TRBJ1-3

CDR3aa: CASSRSGQATYGYTF
CDR3nt: TGTGCCAGCAGCCGCTCCGGACAGGCTACTTATGGCTACACCTTC
d_gene: TRBD1
v_gene: TRBV7-2
abundance: few
j_gene: TRBJ1-2

CDR3aa: CASSQGGQGGNQPQHF
CDR3nt: TGTGCCAGCAGCCAAGGGGGACAGGGTGGCAATCAGCCCCAGCATTTT
d_gene: TRBD1
v_gene: TRBV4-2
abundance: -
j_gene: TRBJ1-5

CDR3aa: CASSAGTGDYGYTF
CDR3nt: TGTGCCAGCTCTGCTGGGACAGGGGACTATGGCTACACCTTC
d_gene: TRBD1
v_gene: TRBV18
abundance: once
j_gene: TRBJ1-2

CDR3aa: CASRDREPVGYGYTF
CDR3nt: TGTGCCAGTAGGGACAGGGAGCCCGTAGGGTATGGCTACACCTTC
d_gene: TRBD1
v_gene: TRBV19
abundance: -
j_gene: TRBJ1-2

CDR3aa: CASSLTKRTAEGYTF
CDR3nt: TGTGCCAGCAGCTTAACCAAAAGGACAGCCGAGGGCTACACCTTC
d_gene: -
v_gene: TRBV7-3
abundance: -
j_gene: TRBJ1-2

CDR3aa: CASSPALSATNEKLFF
CDR3nt: TGTGCCAGCAGCCCTGCTTTATCAGCAACTAATGAAAAACTGTTTTTT
d_gene: -
v_gene: TRBV3-1/TRBV3-2
abundance: -
j_gene: TRBJ1-4

CDR3aa: CASSDRRETQYF
CDR3nt: TGTGCCAGCAGTGACCGGAGGGAGACCCAGTACTTC
d_gene: -
v_gene: TRBV6-4
abundance: once
j_gene: TRBJ2-5

CDR3aa: CASSSGRRAPNTEAFF
CDR3nt: TGTGCCAGCAGTTCCGGCCGGCGGGCACCGAACACTGAAGCTTTCTTT
d_gene: -
v_gene: TRBV27
abundance: -
j_gene: TRBJ1-1

CDR3aa: CASSHVGGYEQYF
CDR3nt: TGTGCCAGCAGCCATGTGGGGGGCTACGAGCAGTACTTC
d_gene: -
v_gene: TRBV3-1/TRBV3-2
abundance: -
j_gene: TRBJ2-7

CDR3aa: CASSQDTTGQPQHF
CDR3nt: TGTGCCAGCAGCCAAGATACGACTGGGCAGCCCCAGCATTTT
d_gene: -
v_gene: TRBV3-1/TRBV3-2
abundance: -
j_gene: TRBJ1-5

CDR3aa: CASSQAGGVGTGELFF
CDR3nt: TGTGCCAGCAGCCAAGCGGGCGGGGTAGGGACCGGGGAGCTGTTTTTT
d_gene: -
v_gene: TRBV3-1/TRBV3-2
abundance: -
j_gene: TRBJ2-2

CDR3aa: CASSLGHSGNTIYF
CDR3nt: TGCGCCAGCAGCTTGGGTCACTCTGGAAACACCATATATTTT
d_gene: -
v_gene: TRBV5-1
abundance: -
j_gene: TRBJ1-3